These 13 T cell receptor beta chains were sequenced from one sample in a study of siplizumab effects on memory and regulatory T cells. The method was immunoSEQ multiplex PCR; TCRdb's version includes in-frame clones alone and lacks a portion of them. This table holds 110,000 or so clones, 85% to 95% found once. Sequencing input: non-Treg CD4+ T cells sorted from blood. The receptors come from a human donor in good health.

V and J are TRBV5-1 and TRBJ2-5, with 7 bases aligning to TRBD1. This CDR3 is 16 amino acids long. The germline V gene encodes CDR1 SGHRS and CDR2 YFSETQ. V dropped 4 bases and J dropped 1; count of bases not matched to a gene: 10. CDR3 nucleotide sequence: TGCGCCAGCAGCAGGGCCGGGACAGTCTTCCAAGAGACCCAGTACTTC. It yields the protein CASSRAGTVFQETQYF.

The chain employs TRBV7-2 and TRBJ2-3; 7 nucleotides align to TRBD1. The V gene's germline CDR1 is SGHTA and CDR2 FQGNSA. V shed 6 bases and J 5 bases; nucleotides not matched to a gene: 8. The CDR3 extends over 14 amino acids. The DNA of the CDR3 is TGTGCCAGCAGTGCTGACAGGGCGGGAGATACGCAGTATTTT. This encodes CASSADRAGDTQYF.

The rearrangement links TRBV5-6 to TRBJ1-1, with a weak D call TRBD1 (6 bases). This CDR3 comprises 15 residues. Germline V CDR1 and CDR2: SGHDT, YYEEEE. V lost 3 bases, J lost 11 bases, and 23 bases lay in between. CDR3 amino acids: CASSSRQTGGGGAFF. As DNA, the CDR3 is TGTGCCAGCAGCTCCCGGCAGACAGGAGGAGGTGGGGCTTTCTTT. The full variable domain, rest sourced from reference TRBV5-6 and TRBJ1-1, is DAGVTQSPTHLIKTRGQQVTLRCSPKSGHDTVSWYQQALGQGPQFIFQYYEEEERQRGNFPDRFSGHQFPNYSSELNVNALLLGDSALYLCASSSRQTGGGGAFFGQGTRLTVV.

This clone has a single count. V gene TRBV7-2 combines with J gene TRBJ1-2; weak D call: TRBD1 (6 bases). The CDR3 totals 14 residues. Germline loops: CDR1 SGHTA, CDR2 FQGNSA. Trimming stripped 2 bases from V and 5 bases from J, with 12 bases between. The CDR3: CASSLFEGGYGYTF. In DNA, the CDR3 is TGTGCCAGCAGCTTATTTGAGGGGGGTTATGGCTACACCTTC.

The genes are TRBV10-1 and TRBJ1-1, with unresolved D. Germline V CDR1 and CDR2: WNHNN, SYGVQD (reference sequence). Trimming left V 0 bases short and J 4 bases short, with 12 bases between. The CDR3 consists of 15 residues. CDR3 loop: CASSESGALGTEAFF. CDR3 DNA sequence: TGCGCCAGCAGTGAGTCGGGCGCCTTGGGCACTGAAGCTTTCTTT.

The CDR3 loop reads CASRVVGANTGELFF. In DNA, the CDR3 is TGTGCCAGCCGGGTAGTGGGGGCAAACACCGGGGAGCTGTTTTTT. The chain carries TRBV6-1 and TRBJ2-2; D is perhaps TRBD1 (6 bases). CDR3 length: 15 amino acids. V dropped 8 bases and J dropped 2 bases, with 15 bases sitting between them. From germline, CDR1 is MNHNS and CDR2 SASEGT.

The chain carries TRBV18 and TRBJ1-5; no firm D call. V was pared by 2 bases and J by 3 bases, with 8 bases between. The germline gives CDR1 KGHSH, CDR2 LQKENI. This CDR3 is built from 14 residues. The chain's CDR3 is CASSPGYDNQPQHF. The CDR3 region has the DNA TGTGCCAGCTCACCAGGGTATGACAATCAGCCCCAGCATTTT.

V gene TRBV6-5 combines with J gene TRBJ2-5, with TRBD1 identical over 7 bases. V gave up 8 bases and J gave up 7 bases; unmatched junction bases: 10. CDR1 is MNHEY, CDR2 SVGAGI, per germline. CDR3 length: 13 amino acids. In DNA form, the CDR3 reads TGTGCCAGCGCCGAAACAGGGGAGAGGACCCAGTACTTC. This sequence encodes CASAETGERTQYF.

The chain recombines TRBV6-1 with TRBJ1-2; 7 bases map to TRBD1. CDR3 length: 13 amino acids. The germline V gene has CDR1 MNHNS and CDR2 SASEGT. The J segment lost 4 bases and the V segment lost 3 bases, leaving 2 bases of the junction unmatched. CDR3 amino acids: CASSEDRTYGYTF. The CDR3 nucleotides read TGTGCCAGCAGTGAGGACAGGACCTATGGCTACACCTTC.

The chain links TRBV27 to TRBJ2-5, with no clear D. Trimming removed 2 bases from V and 5 bases from J, with 3 bases in between. Germline CDR1 is MNHEY and CDR2 is SMNVEV (reference sequence). The CDR3 extends over 11 amino acids. CDR3 sequence: CASSLRETQYF. The CDR3 DNA reads TGTGCCAGCAGTTTAAGGGAGACCCAGTACTTC.

The chain recombines TRBV15 with TRBJ2-5; maybe TRBD1 (6 bases). The germline gives CDR1 LNHNV, CDR2 YYDKDF (reference sequence). V was clipped by 3 bases and J by 0 bases, with 8 bases between them. The CDR3 extends over 14 amino acids. The CDR3 loop reads CATSSGQNQETQYF. CDR3 sequence (DNA): TGTGCCACCAGCAGTGGACAGAACCAAGAGACCCAGTACTTC.

The gene calls are TRBV6-4 and TRBJ1-2; maybe TRBD1 (6 bases). Trimming cost V 6 bases and J 8 bases, with 10 bases left between them. The CDR3 covers 11 residues. Germline V CDR1 and CDR2: MRHNA, SNTAGT. The CDR3 region has the DNA TGTGCCAGCAGCTGGGGGCCGGGCTACACCTTC. It yields the protein CASSWGPGYTF.

The CDR3 is CASSLLAGASGELFF. The CDR3 DNA follows: TGTGCCAGCAGCTTACTAGCGGGGGCCTCCGGGGAGCTGTTTTTT. This chain joins TRBV7-7 and TRBJ2-2; TRBD2 agrees at 10 bases. The CDR3 runs 15 residues. The junction had 3 bases not matched to a gene; V was cut back by 2 bases and J by 6 bases. Germline CDR1 is SSHAT and CDR2 is FNYEAQ (reference sequence). Complete variable domain (other parts from reference TRBV7-7 and TRBJ2-2): GAGVSQSPRYKVTKRGQDVTLRCDPISSHATLYWYQQALGQGPEFLTYFNYEAQPDKSGLPSDRFSAERPEGSISTLTIQRTEQRDSAMYRCASSLLAGASGELFFGEGSRLTVL.